This T cell receptor beta chain was sequenced for a study of cytomegalovirus exposure and HLA in healthy donors (dated by TCRdb to 2016 to 2017). At the level of the whole study: According to a later analysis, the 120 or so validation repertoires were produced on the same platform as the approximately 620 repertoires of the first cohort. The aim of the study was to test whether cataloging public T cell receptors could identify signatures of past pathogen exposure. In addition to the first cohort of around 670 subjects, a separate validation cohort of 100 to 150 different subjects was used. The study combined high-throughput TCR immunosequencing, statistical association of individual TCRs with disease status, and machine learning to predict cytomegalovirus infection status. General study outcomes and caveats: The study gave a list of about 150 TCR beta chains associated with cytomegalovirus. Most TCR sequences were observed very rarely across donors, whereas some public TCRs were present in many individuals. Cytomegalovirus status was reported to be diagnosed by the classifier with high specificity and sensitivity in both the original and validation cohorts. A few of the identified cytomegalovirus-associated TCR beta chains were confirmed in vitro to be specific for cytomegalovirus antigens. The authors suggested that the approach could potentially be generalized to other disease states and immunological phenotypes. A later analysis lacked HLA typing for the validation cohort, so it scored co-occurrence in that cohort across all 110 or so repertoires. A later analysis found that TCRs clustered in the first cohort also tended to co-occur in the roughly 120 validation repertoires, with 94% of cluster scores above 0.

The CDR3 holds 11 amino acids from the cysteine to the phenylalanine. Only the CDR3 part of the read is kept: 33 bases, read in frame from the first base. V lost 0 bases and J lost 15 bases; the stretch between them is 12 bases long. Based on the germline V gene (reference sequence), the CDR1 and CDR2 sequences are DFQATT and SNEGSKA. The library was generated by the immunoSEQ multiplex PCR assay. As for how the authors treated the data: A statistical classification framework was built for diagnosing cytomegalovirus status from the catalog of TCR beta chain sequences. The source is immuneACCESS, and TCRdb retained only in-frame sequences with V and J called. Part of the clones is not carried over; for the studies checked, unresolved V genes explain less than half of this, and the remainder is unexplained. The V and J calls and clone size are taken from that table; D and trimming were inferred from the DNA. This sample gives about 88,000 clones in total; 95% to 98% of them show up just once. Roughly 0.82% of the sample lies in the top ten.

Separate from the roughly 700-subject first cohort, the validation cohort of 120 subjects was the group to which the donors belonged. In regard to this clone: The antigen this receptor binds is unknown. There are no base qualities to consult, and no much larger clone falls within one base.

Sequenced: PBMCs. The rearranged segments are TRBV20-1 and TRBJ1-5, and possibly TRBD1, on 5 matching bases. This TCR was recovered from a man between 18 and 29 years old in good health and CMV-seronegative. The CDR3 protein sequence reads: CSAREDGALHF. The DNA is TGCAGTGCTAGAGAGGATGGGGCCTTGCATTTT.